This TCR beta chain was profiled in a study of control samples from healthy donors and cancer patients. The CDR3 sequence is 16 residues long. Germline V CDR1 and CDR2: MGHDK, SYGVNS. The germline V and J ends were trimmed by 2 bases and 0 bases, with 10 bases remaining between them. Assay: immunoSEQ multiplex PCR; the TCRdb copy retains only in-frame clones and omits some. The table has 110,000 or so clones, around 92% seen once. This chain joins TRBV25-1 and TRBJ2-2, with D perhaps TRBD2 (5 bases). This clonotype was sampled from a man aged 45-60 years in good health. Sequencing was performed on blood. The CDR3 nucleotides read TGTGCCAGCAGTGAAATAGACTACACGAACACCGGGGAGCTGTTTTTT. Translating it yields CASSEIDYTNTGELFF.